This T cell receptor beta chain originates from a study of cytomegalovirus exposure and HLA in healthy donors. Study results and caveats: Common viral pathogens seemed, in a later analysis, to connect with several of the most significant clusters.

60 Vbeta and 13 Jbeta primers were used in PCR. Sequenced by immunoSEQ multiplex PCR; TCRdb stores in-frame clones only, minus some. The sample has around 150,000 clones; approximately 80% are singletons. Worth noting for this clone: The antigen is undetermined.

V was shortened by 6 bases and J by 9 bases, with 21 bases between the two germline ends. Germline V gene sequence: CDR1 SNHLY, CDR2 FYNNEI. The CDR3 is 14 residues long. This clonotype originated in a woman aged 40 to 50 in good health and CMV-seronegative. The sample consisted of PBMCs. The chain has TRBV2 and TRBJ2-7; perhaps TRBD1 as D (5 bases). CDR3 sequence (DNA): TGTGCCAGCAGCGACCTGACAGCGAACCCTGGGCAGTACTTC. It codes for CASSDLTANPGQYF.